The text below deals with one T cell receptor beta chain. This clone was picked up one time. Its antigen is currently not known. Base-call qualities are not available, and no considerably larger clone is one nucleotide away. The immunoSEQ Assay was the method used to sequence TCRbeta CDR3 regions. After extraction, genomic DNA underwent amplification by bias-controlled multiplex PCR, followed by high-throughput sequencing. The original pipeline was this. To quantify the absolute abundance of every unique TCRbeta CDR3 region, sequences were collapsed and filtered. T cell fraction was estimated by normalizing TCRbeta template counts to usable DNA, with usable DNA measured through amplification of reference genes found in all nucleated cells. Repertoire TCRs were annotated as SARS-CoV-2-specific by exact matching of V gene, CDR3 amino acid sequence and J gene to a known reactive TCR set. The reference SARS-CoV-2 TCR set came from MIRA and was filtered for enrichment in COVID-19-positive ImmuneCODE repertoires, removing public or cross-reactive TCRs. Using the MIRA antigens, annotated TCRs were further analysed by specific ORF or by position within an ORF. Depth was the summed frequency of annotated unique rearrangements, while breadth was defined as annotated unique rearrangements over total unique productive rearrangements. Group comparisons of TCR breadth used two-sided Wilcoxon rank-sum tests. TCRdb's version of the immuneACCESS table is confined to in-frame rearrangements and falls short of the full clone set. An unresolved V gene accounts for under half of the shortfall where checked; the remainder is of unknown origin. V and J calls and clone size are given by that table; D and trimming were obtained from the DNA. For this sample there are more than 400,000 clones; around 93% appear just once. The top ten clones comprise more than 1.5% of the sample.

In the paper's terms, the treatment or condition label means: around 19 received Ad26.COV2.S at low or high dose, single or two shots; about 5 received placebo; per-sample allocation not given. For vaccine and placebo recipients, the sequenced repertoires came from samples collected on day 63 after the first injection. Cohort 1b enrolled 25 or so adults aged 18-55 years at a single site in Boston, USA, between 29 July and 7 August 2020. Ad26.COV2.S consisted of a replication-incompetent adenovirus type 26 vector by which a prefusion-stabilized SARS-CoV-2 spike protein from the original Wuhan strain was expressed. Including cysteine and phenylalanine, the CDR3 has 16 amino acids. Of all the DNA, just the CDR3 is kept, 48 bases in frame from base 1. Clipping removes 2 bases from V and 2 bases from J, with 5 as the unmatched junction base count. From the germline V gene, CDR1 is SGHTA and CDR2 is FQGNSA.

The data originate from a study of Ad26.COV2.S vaccination and SARS-CoV-2 variants (dated by TCRdb to the early 2020s). Regarding the study in general: Vaccine-arm donors came from COV1001, a multicentre, randomized, double-blind, placebo-controlled phase I-IIa trial of Ad26.COV2.S in healthy adults. Dosing of Ad26.COV2.S was intramuscular, at either 5x10^10 or 1x10^11 viral particles, delivered as one shot or as two shots spaced 56 days apart. Sequencing of the TCRbeta repertoire served to evaluate the specificity and breadth of SARS-CoV-2-reactive T cell receptors following Ad26.COV2.S vaccination. The TCR-sequenced set comprised approximately 32 samples: around 20 Ad26.COV2.S vaccine recipients, 5 placebo recipients and 8 SARS-CoV-2 convalescent individuals. Participants in the trial were split at random into five groups of five each, receiving low-dose or high-dose Ad26.COV2.S once or twice, or else placebo on both occasions. Investigators did not know the trial group allocation while performing experiments and assessing outcomes.

Broader findings and caveats from the paper: Vaccine and placebo recipients had comparable non-spike TCR breadth, which fits with the vaccine containing only spike. The study was not powered for comparison of responses between vaccine doses or regimens. The authors noted that total T cell responses may have been underestimated by the TCR breadth and depth analyses. Substantial breadth of spike-specific CD8+ and CD4+ T cell responses was reported after vaccination. Spike-specific TCR breadth was higher in Ad26.COV2.S recipients than in placebo recipients (P = 0.0014).

The source material was peripheral blood, sampled in a trial of Ad26.COV2.S vaccine versus placebo. The chain uses TRBV7-2 and TRBJ2-7, with TRBD2 identical over 11 junction bases. This receptor was obtained from a person between 18 and 65 years old who received the Ad26.COV2.S COVID-19 vaccine or a placebo. The sequenced DNA: TGTGCCAGCAGCTTACGTCCTAGCGGGGGGCCCTACGAGCAGTACTTC. The resulting protein is CASSLRPSGGPYEQYF.